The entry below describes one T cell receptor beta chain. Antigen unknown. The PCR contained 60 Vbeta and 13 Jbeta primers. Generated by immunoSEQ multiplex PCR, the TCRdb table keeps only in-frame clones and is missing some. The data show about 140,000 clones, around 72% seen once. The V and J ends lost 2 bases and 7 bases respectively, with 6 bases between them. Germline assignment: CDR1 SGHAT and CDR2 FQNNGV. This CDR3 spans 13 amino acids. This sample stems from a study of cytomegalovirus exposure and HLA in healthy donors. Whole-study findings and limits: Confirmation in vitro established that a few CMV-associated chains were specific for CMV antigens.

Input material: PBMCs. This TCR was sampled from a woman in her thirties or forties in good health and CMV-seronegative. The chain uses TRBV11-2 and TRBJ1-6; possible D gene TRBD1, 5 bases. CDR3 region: CASSLQGNSPLHF. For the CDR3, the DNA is TGTGCCAGCAGCTTACAGGGAAATTCACCCCTCCACTTT.